What follows describes a single T cell receptor beta chain. Its antigen is undetermined. The germline V and J ends were trimmed by 0 bases and 6 bases, with 8 bases remaining between them. Germline CDR1 reads SQVTM; CDR2 reads ANQGSEA. This CDR3 is 12 amino acids long. This sample was taken from a study of cytomegalovirus exposure and HLA in healthy donors. Study results and caveats: Most TCR beta V segments were productive about 90% or about 30% of the time in an earlier analysis. When analyzed later, a missense DCLRE1C variant was found to be linked to TCR beta V- and J-gene trimming. TCR beta chains numbering more than 150 were designated cytomegalovirus-associated.

The primer mix had 60 Vbeta and 13 Jbeta primers. Produced via immunoSEQ multiplex PCR; TCRdb's table is partial and in-frame only. The table shows around 140,000 clones, with about 61% occurring only once. The sequence came from a woman between 40 and 55 years old in good health and CMV-seronegative. Input material: PBMCs. This chain joins TRBV29-1 and TRBJ2-5; tentatively, D is TRBD2 (5 bases). In DNA form, the CDR3 reads TGCAGCGTTGAAGAGGGAGCGAAGACCCAGTACTTC. It is translated as CSVEEGAKTQYF.